This TCR beta chain was documented in a study of cytomegalovirus exposure and HLA in healthy donors. Study background: Inside one of the first data releases sat about 91 million unique TCRs taken from HLA-typed donors. Broader study findings: TCR beta V- and J-gene trimming, according to a later analysis, was linked to a missense DCLRE1C variant.

The PCR ran on 60 Vbeta and 13 Jbeta primers. Only in-frame clones appear in the TCRdb table, and some are missing; sequencing was by immunoSEQ multiplex PCR. The profile covers approximately 150,000 clones, with roughly four fifths appearing a single time and more than 1.5% taken by the ten largest. To note about this clone: The antigen is undetermined.

With V trimmed by 10 bases and J by 5 bases, 17 bases remained unmatched. The CDR3 is 15 residues long. CDR1 is SGHRS, CDR2 YFSETQ, per germline. This rearrangement joins TRBV5-1 to TRBJ2-5, with 7 nucleotides matching TRBD1. Sample: PBMCs. The receptor was derived from a woman aged 35 to 49 in good health and CMV-seronegative. CDR3 sequence: CASGDSVDSLETQYF. The CDR3 coding sequence is TGCGCCTCAGGGGACAGCGTAGATTCCCTGGAGACCCAGTACTTC.